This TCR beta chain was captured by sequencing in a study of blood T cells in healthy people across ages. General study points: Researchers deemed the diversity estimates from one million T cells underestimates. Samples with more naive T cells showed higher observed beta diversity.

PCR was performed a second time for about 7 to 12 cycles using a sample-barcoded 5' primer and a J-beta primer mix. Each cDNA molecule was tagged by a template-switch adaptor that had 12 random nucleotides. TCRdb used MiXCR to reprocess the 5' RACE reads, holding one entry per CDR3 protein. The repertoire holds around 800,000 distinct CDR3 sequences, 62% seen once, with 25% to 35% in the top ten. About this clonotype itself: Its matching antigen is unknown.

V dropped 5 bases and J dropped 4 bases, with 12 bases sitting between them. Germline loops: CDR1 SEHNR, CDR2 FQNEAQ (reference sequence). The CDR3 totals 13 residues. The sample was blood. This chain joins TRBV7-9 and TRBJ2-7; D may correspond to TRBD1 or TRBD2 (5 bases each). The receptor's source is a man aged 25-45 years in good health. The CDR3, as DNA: TGTGCCAGCAGCGTAGTAGGGGAGTACGAGCAGTACTTC. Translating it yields CASSVVGEYEQYF.